The clone carrying this T cell receptor (beta chain) showed up just a few times. Its antigen remains unidentified. This sample is drawn from a study of beta chain features in type 1 diabetes. Every bit of the isolated RNA underwent reverse transcription, so sequencing read expressed TCRB transcripts. The average output of naive, central memory and regulatory T cell samples was roughly 3.6 million reads. Libraries were prepared by immunoSEQ multiplex PCR; TCRdb keeps only in-frame clonotypes and omits some of them. The sample consists of 250,000 to 350,000 clones, roughly an eighth of them appearing once. The CDR3 has 14 amino acids. Between the trimmed V and J ends, which lost 6 bases and 1 base, there was a span of 12 bases. CDR1 is SEHNR and CDR2 is FQNEAQ in the germline V gene (reference sequence). Points from the study as a whole: Across all four CD4+ subsets, people with type 1 diabetes showed modestly shorter TCRB CDR3s.

The sequencing sample was made of naive CD4+ T cells from blood. This clonotype was obtained from a man aged 30-40 years with type 1 diabetes. The rearrangement links TRBV7-9 to TRBJ2-5, with TRBD2 as a possible D gene (6 bases). In DNA form, the CDR3 reads TGTGCCAGCAGTCCCGGGACTCCCCAAGAGACCCAGTACTTC. This translates into CASSPGTPQETQYF.